The present T cell receptor beta chain was sequenced within a study of Graves' ophthalmopathy and Graves' hyperthyroidism. Study overall: Upon initial diagnosis and before any treatment, peripheral blood was collected. Study-wide points: Among expanded thyroid clonotypes above 0.001 frequency, most also occurred in blood. With just over 70% sensitivity and about 74% specificity, the model predicted ophthalmopathy progression.

V was pared by 5 bases and J by 3 bases, with 14 bases between. The V gene's germline CDR1 is SEHNR and CDR2 FQNEAQ (reference sequence). The CDR3 loop spans 14 amino acids. Researchers took RNA transcripts and amplified TCR beta CDR3 regions from them. Second-round multiplex PCR came after a first-round RT-PCR that employed HTBI primers. One entry per CDR3 protein results from TCRdb running MiXCR on the multiplex PCR reads. The sample carries hundreds of thousands of distinct CDR3 sequences, 40% recorded once. The diagnostic workup employed clinical symptoms, serum thyroxine, TRAb, thyroid ultrasound and orbital computed tomography. This clonotype was detected ten times or more. No antigen is known for it.

Sequencing was done on a sample of peripheral blood. The J gene is TRBJ2-7, the V gene TRBV7-9; tentatively, D is TRBD2 (5 bases). The receptor was isolated from an adult man with Graves' ophthalmopathy. The CDR3 coding sequence is TGTGCCAGCAGCCAAGACTCAGCGGACTACGAGCAGTACTTC. Amino acids: CASSQDSADYEQYF.